These T cell receptor beta chains were read from a single sample in a study of T cell responses to AZD1222 COVID-19 vaccine. Repertoires were generated with immunoSEQ multiplex PCR, while TCRdb's copy carries only in-frame clones and drops some. This table holds about 140,000 clones, roughly 88% found once. The input for sequencing was peripheral blood, taken 28 days after the second AZD1222 dose. The source is an adult who received the AZD1222 COVID-19 vaccine. The CDR3 runs from the conserved cysteine through the conserved F or W. Each record gives: J gene, V gene, clone size, D gene, CDR3 protein, CDR3 DNA. D genes are given only for firm matches. Expanded clones get a size class; other rows say once, few or many, or leave the size out.

>TRBJ1-3|TRBV2|NA|TRBD1
CASSERDRGIGNTIYF
TGTGCCAGCAGTGAACGGGACAGGGGGATCGGAAACACCATATATTTT
>TRBJ2-2|TRBV7-2|NA|NA
CASSLIPLANTGELFF
TGTGCCAGCAGCTTAATCCCACTAGCGAACACCGGGGAGCTGTTTTTT
>TRBJ2-5|TRBV2|NA|NA
CASSEEGIETQYF
TGTGCCAGCAGTGAAGAGGGGATAGAGACCCAGTACTTC
>TRBJ2-3|TRBV7-8|NA|TRBD1
CASSPPLRQGPDTQYF
TGTGCCAGCAGCCCCCCTCTGCGACAGGGGCCAGATACGCAGTATTTT
>TRBJ2-5|TRBV6-5|NA|TRBD2
CASRLARGETQYF
TGTGCCAGCAGACTAGCGAGAGGTGAGACCCAGTACTTC
>TRBJ2-5|TRBV20-1|NA|NA
CSARLQETQYF
TGCAGTGCTAGACTGCAAGAGACCCAGTACTTC
>TRBJ1-2|TRBV12-3/TRBV12-4|NA|NA
CASSFGQNYGYTF
TGTGCCAGCAGTTTTGGACAGAACTATGGCTACACCTTC
>TRBJ2-1|TRBV7-9|NA|NA
CASSLEGRGNEQFF
TGTGCCAGCAGCTTAGAGGGTCGGGGCAATGAGCAGTTCTTC
>TRBJ2-6|TRBV7-9|NA|NA
CASSLVGGPGANVLTF
TGTGCCAGCAGCTTAGTGGGGGGGCCTGGGGCCAACGTCCTGACTTTC
>TRBJ1-3|TRBV7-8|few|NA
CASSPPLRMGNTIYF
TGTGCCAGCAGCCCCCCCTTGCGTATGGGAAACACCATATATTTT
>TRBJ1-4|TRBV13|NA|TRBD1
CASSFGTGGNEKLFF
TGTGCCAGCAGCTTCGGGACAGGCGGTAATGAAAAACTGTTTTTT
>TRBJ2-1|TRBV27|NA|TRBD2
CASRASGGNEQFF
TGTGCCAGCAGAGCTAGCGGTGGCAATGAGCAGTTCTTC
>TRBJ1-2|TRBV6-1|NA|NA
CASSDGPLGYTF
TGTGCCAGCAGTGACGGACCTTTGGGCTACACCTTC
>TRBJ1-1|TRBV29-1|NA|NA
CSAGIVNTEAFF
TGCAGCGCCGGGATAGTGAACACTGAAGCTTTCTTT
>TRBJ1-5|TRBV28|once|TRBD1
CASSLGGQARQPQHF
TGTGCCAGCAGTTTGGGGGGACAGGCGAGGCAGCCCCAGCATTTT
>TRBJ2-3|TRBV7-2|NA|TRBD2
CASSLGDRGRGDTQYF
TGTGCCAGCAGCTTAGGTGATCGCGGGAGGGGAGATACGCAGTATTTT
>TRBJ1-1|TRBV5-4|NA|NA
CASSLAGRSTEAFF
TGTGCCAGCAGCTTGGCAGGTCGGAGCACTGAAGCTTTCTTT
>TRBJ1-5|TRBV27|NA|TRBD1
CASKVDGTGNQPQHF
TGTGCCAGCAAAGTGGACGGGACAGGAAATCAGCCCCAGCATTTT
>TRBJ1-3|TRBV20-1|NA|NA
CSASPRQAGNTIYF
TGCAGTGCTAGTCCAAGGCAGGCTGGAAACACCATATATTTT
>TRBJ2-5|TRBV12-3/TRBV12-4|NA|TRBD2
CASLASGGKTQYF
TGTGCCAGTCTCGCTAGCGGGGGTAAGACCCAGTACTTC
>TRBJ1-2|TRBV5-4|NA|TRBD1
CASSLGTEPGYGYTF
TGTGCCAGCAGCCTGGGGACAGAGCCAGGCTATGGCTACACCTTC
>TRBJ2-1|TRBV28|NA|TRBD2
CASSLFSAGGDDEQFF
TGTGCCAGCAGTTTATTTTCGGCGGGAGGAGATGATGAGCAGTTCTTC
>TRBJ2-5|TRBV6-5|once|TRBD2
CASSYFSGIQATQYF
TGTGCCAGCAGTTACTTTAGCGGGATACAGGCGACCCAGTACTTC
>TRBJ1-2|TRBV28|few|NA
CASSWGRAPSYGYTF
TGTGCCAGCAGCTGGGGGCGGGCGCCGAGCTATGGCTACACCTTC
>TRBJ1-2|TRBV7-8|few|NA
CASSPRPGTDFYGYTF
TGTGCCAGCAGCCCTAGACCCGGGACGGATTTCTATGGCTACACCTTC
>TRBJ1-4|TRBV29-1|NA|TRBD1
CSARDRGWNEKLFF
TGCAGCGCCCGGGACAGGGGTTGGAATGAAAAACTGTTTTTT
>TRBJ1-5|TRBV29-1|NA|NA
CSAQVGGNQPQHF
TGCAGCGCCCAGGTCGGAGGCAATCAGCCCCAGCATTTT
>TRBJ1-4|TRBV10-1|once|NA
CASRRGRRDEKLFF
TGCGCCAGCAGACGGGGGCGTCGGGATGAAAAACTGTTTTTT
>TRBJ1-1|TRBV5-1|NA|NA
CASTPGRTTEAFF
TGCGCCAGCACCCCGGGCAGGACCACTGAAGCTTTCTTT
>TRBJ2-2|TRBV6-5|NA|NA
CASSYSRGRGGELFF
TGTGCCAGCAGTTACTCGAGGGGGCGGGGCGGGGAGCTGTTTTTT
>TRBJ2-3|TRBV7-9|NA|NA
CASSLASGVTDTQYF
TGTGCCAGCAGCTTAGCGTCAGGTGTCACAGATACGCAGTATTTT
>TRBJ2-3|TRBV5-4|NA|NA
CASSLQGGTYTQYF
TGTGCCAGCAGCTTGCAGGGGGGCACGTATACGCAGTATTTT
>TRBJ1-2|TRBV21-1|NA|NA
CASSKAAHLNYGYTF
TGTGCCAGCAGCAAAGCGGCACACCTTAACTATGGCTACACCTTC
>TRBJ2-7|TRBV5-4|NA|NA
CASSTLATHTPAEQYF
TGTGCCAGCAGCACCCTAGCGACTCACACCCCGGCCGAGCAGTACTTC
>TRBJ1-1|TRBV5-4|NA|NA
CASSLAGGAQAFF
TGTGCCAGCAGCTTGGCCGGGGGGGCGCAGGCTTTCTTT
>TRBJ1-2|TRBV6-5|NA|NA
CASSRANYGYTF
TGTGCCAGCAGCAGAGCTAACTATGGCTACACCTTC
>TRBJ1-2|TRBV12-3/TRBV12-4|once|NA
CASSLRQAGGYTF
TGTGCCAGCAGTTTACGACAGGCGGGGGGCTACACCTTC
>TRBJ2-2|TRBV2|NA|NA
CASSPQGINTGELFF
TGTGCCAGCAGCCCCCAGGGGATAAACACCGGGGAGCTGTTTTTT
>TRBJ1-2|TRBV18|NA|NA
CASSPSKDYGYTF
TGTGCCAGCTCACCTTCTAAAGATTATGGCTACACCTTC
>TRBJ2-7|TRBV20-1|NA|NA
CSAPTGSEQYF
TGCAGTGCTCCAACAGGGTCGGAGCAGTACTTC
>TRBJ1-1|TRBV28|NA|TRBD1
CASKKPGGTEAFF
TGTGCCAGCAAGAAACCAGGGGGCACTGAAGCTTTCTTT
>TRBJ1-4|TRBV10-3|NA|TRBD1
CATAYRGEKLFF
TGTGCCACCGCCTACAGGGGTGAAAAACTGTTTTTT
>TRBJ1-5|TRBV21-1|NA|NA
CASSKSRGNQPQHF
TGTGCCAGCAGCAAAAGTAGGGGCAATCAGCCCCAGCATTTT
>TRBJ2-3|TRBV27|NA|NA
CASSLRPVGPPTDTQYF
TGTGCCAGCAGTTTAAGGCCCGTTGGTCCCCCCACAGATACGCAGTATTTT
>TRBJ1-6|TRBV6-5|NA|TRBD1
CASKTGSNSPLHF
TGTGCCAGCAAGACAGGGTCTAATTCACCCCTCCACTTT
>TRBJ2-1|TRBV24-1|NA|TRBD1
CATSDLQQTGVNEQFF
TGTGCCACCAGTGATTTGCAACAGACAGGGGTCAATGAGCAGTTCTTC
>TRBJ1-2|TRBV11-2|NA|NA
CASSPQAGDYGYTF
TGTGCCAGCAGCCCCCAGGCAGGGGACTATGGCTACACCTTC
>TRBJ1-2|TRBV11-2|NA|NA
CASSFWGYTF
TGTGCCAGCAGCTTCTGGGGCTACACCTTC
>TRBJ2-5|TRBV7-9|NA|TRBD1
CASSRSLGQGSETQYF
TGTGCCAGCAGCCGCTCGCTCGGACAGGGCAGCGAGACCCAGTACTTC
>TRBJ1-6|TRBV3-1/TRBV3-2|NA|NA
CASSQVGGGNSPLHF
TGTGCCAGCAGCCAAGTAGGGGGAGGTAATTCACCCCTCCACTTT
>TRBJ1-2|TRBV9|once|NA
CASSTSRGTLNYGYTF
TGTGCCAGCAGCACTTCCAGGGGAACTCTTAACTATGGCTACACCTTC
>TRBJ1-6|TRBV28|NA|TRBD1
CASSPGGINSPLHF
TGTGCCAGCAGTCCAGGGGGCATTAATTCACCCCTCCACTTT
>TRBJ1-1|TRBV12-3/TRBV12-4|NA|NA
CASSFGGGTEAFF
TGTGCCAGCAGTTTTGGGGGTGGCACTGAAGCTTTCTTT
>TRBJ2-2|TRBV7-8|NA|NA
CASSLRQESNTGELFF
TGTGCCAGCAGCTTAAGGCAGGAGTCGAACACCGGGGAGCTGTTTTTT
>TRBJ2-7|TRBV19|NA|TRBD1
CASSRQGTYEQYF
TGTGCCAGCAGTCGACAGGGCACCTACGAGCAGTACTTC
>TRBJ1-2|TRBV20-1|NA|NA
CSASERSQGRYGYTF
TGCAGTGCTAGTGAGCGTTCGCAGGGGCGCTATGGCTACACCTTC
>TRBJ1-6|TRBV5-4|NA|NA
CASSLNRVFSPLHF
TGTGCCAGCAGCTTGAACAGGGTTTTTTCACCCCTCCACTTT
>TRBJ1-2|TRBV28|NA|TRBD1
CASSKTGTANYGYTF
TGTGCCAGCAGCAAAACAGGGACAGCTAACTATGGCTACACCTTC
>TRBJ1-1|TRBV19|NA|TRBD1
CASSTTGTATEAFF
TGTGCCAGTAGTACGACCGGGACAGCTACTGAAGCTTTCTTT
>TRBJ1-1|TRBV14|NA|TRBD1
CASSQRTGRDTEAFF
TGTGCCAGCAGCCAAAGGACAGGGAGGGACACTGAAGCTTTCTTT